The clone carrying this T cell receptor (beta chain) came up a few times. TCRdb itself ran the 5' RACE reads through MiXCR, one entry per CDR3 protein. The sample consists of more than 80,000 distinct CDR3 sequences, roughly an eighth of them appearing once. The source of the sample is a study of early T cells in non-severe SARS-CoV-2 infection. CDR3 length equals 14 residues. Germline assignment: CDR1 GTSNPN and CDR2 SVGIG (reference sequence). Trimming left V 0 bases short and J 6 bases short, with 12 bases between. V gene TRBV30 combines with J gene TRBJ2-4, with D perhaps being TRBD1 or TRBD2 (6 bases each). The origin of this receptor is an adult who was a healthcare worker with PCR-confirmed SARS-CoV-2 infection or an uninfected control (not recorded which). Sequencing was performed on whole blood. The CDR3 loop is CAWSVRGRLNIQYF. For the CDR3, the DNA is TGTGCCTGGAGTGTAAGGGGGAGGCTAAACATTCAGTACTTC.